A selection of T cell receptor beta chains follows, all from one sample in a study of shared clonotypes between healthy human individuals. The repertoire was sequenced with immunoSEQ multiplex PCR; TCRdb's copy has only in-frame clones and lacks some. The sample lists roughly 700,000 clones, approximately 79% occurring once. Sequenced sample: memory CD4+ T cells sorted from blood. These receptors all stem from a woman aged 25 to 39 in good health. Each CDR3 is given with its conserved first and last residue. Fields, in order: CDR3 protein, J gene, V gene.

CDR3: CASSQAPAGGHSEQFF
J: TRBJ2-1
V: TRBV4-1

CDR3: CASSQDVSSYEQYF
J: TRBJ2-7
V: TRBV4-2

CDR3: CASSLGASGITYEQYF
J: TRBJ2-7
V: TRBV7-8

CDR3: CAISEGGTGNTIYF
J: TRBJ1-3
V: TRBV10-3

CDR3: CASSLGGDPRDYGYTF
J: TRBJ1-2
V: TRBV5-4

CDR3: CASSDSPNRGEAFF
J: TRBJ1-1
V: TRBV6-4

CDR3: CASRALAGGNEQFF
J: TRBJ2-1
V: TRBV5-4

CDR3: CASRLARVKESRKETQYF
J: TRBJ2-5
V: TRBV7-8

CDR3: CASSDGGSYNEQFF
J: TRBJ2-1
V: TRBV25-1

CDR3: CAWSLLGDFNQPQHF
J: TRBJ1-5
V: TRBV30

CDR3: CASSLANGGEAFF
J: TRBJ1-1
V: TRBV7-6

CDR3: CASNNGVEQYF
J: TRBJ2-7
V: TRBV6-5

CDR3: CASRTDGMGNTQYF
J: TRBJ2-3
V: TRBV5-4

CDR3: CASSPEGLQIGPYGYTF
J: TRBJ1-2
V: TRBV5-1

CDR3: CASSQAGLNEKLFF
J: TRBJ1-4
V: TRBV4-1

CDR3: CASSSGQGSGAFF
J: TRBJ1-1
V: TRBV28

CDR3: CASSLGGEETQYF
J: TRBJ2-5
V: TRBV4-1

CDR3: CASRGQGAALREQYF
J: TRBJ2-7
V: TRBV2

CDR3: CASKRQGSGKNEQFF
J: TRBJ2-1
V: TRBV2

CDR3: CATSRSLPIAAPYEQYF
J: TRBJ2-7
V: TRBV15

CDR3: CASSPRGRESGELFF
J: TRBJ2-2
V: TRBV27

CDR3: CASSIEGMGSGANVLTF
J: TRBJ2-6
V: TRBV19

CDR3: CAISRDRGNTEAFF
J: TRBJ1-1
V: TRBV10-3

CDR3: CASSHREGRNGEQFF
J: TRBJ2-1
V: TRBV7-9

CDR3: CASSPNRNTGQETQYF
J: TRBJ2-5
V: TRBV18

CDR3: CASSEGTQLNQPQHF
J: TRBJ1-5
V: TRBV6-1

CDR3: CASSIGRLRAKISGNTIYF
J: TRBJ1-3
V: TRBV19

CDR3: CASSPRVAGVYEQYF
J: TRBJ2-7
V: TRBV7-2

CDR3: CASSLMRLAPLEGSEQYF
J: TRBJ2-7
V: TRBV5-1

CDR3: CASSRTGTGGPTDTQYF
J: TRBJ2-3
V: TRBV7-2

CDR3: CATSSSSGSFSYEQYF
J: TRBJ2-7
V: TRBV15

CDR3: CASSPSPSGSLYF
J: TRBJ2-7
V: TRBV7-9

CDR3: CASRGSTDTQYF
J: TRBJ2-3
V: TRBV28

CDR3: CASTLSGMEQFF
J: TRBJ2-1
V: TRBV7-9

CDR3: CAWRGSGHGYTF
J: TRBJ1-2
V: TRBV30

CDR3: CASSDGGGYNEQFF
J: TRBJ2-1
V: TRBV6-4

CDR3: CASRLGEYYEQYF
J: TRBJ2-7
V: TRBV6-5

CDR3: CASSFRGVTNEKLFF
J: TRBJ1-4
V: TRBV5-1

CDR3: CASSNPGGRAIFYTF
J: TRBJ1-2
V: TRBV19

CDR3: CASRPMGTGGYEQYF
J: TRBJ2-7
V: TRBV6-5

CDR3: CASSPGQEINQPQHF
J: TRBJ1-5
V: TRBV28

CDR3: CASSQTVNTGELFF
J: TRBJ2-2
V: TRBV11-3

CDR3: CASSIARTSGVDTQYF
J: TRBJ2-3
V: TRBV19

CDR3: CASSTSAGLAGAGELFF
J: TRBJ2-2
V: TRBV7-9

CDR3: CASRTSGTDTQYF
J: TRBJ2-3
V: TRBV4-2

CDR3: CASSLVSPDTQYF
J: TRBJ2-3
V: TRBV5-1

CDR3: CAWSTRDTDTQYF
J: TRBJ2-3
V: TRBV30

CDR3: CASSLPPPGDPSGGEQYF
J: TRBJ2-7
V: TRBV4-1

CDR3: CASSQVGGGRALEQYF
J: TRBJ2-7
V: TRBV11-2

CDR3: CASSVGVVNEQFF
J: TRBJ2-1
V: TRBV9